This T cell receptor beta chain came from a study of T-cell reconstitution after alpha-beta-depleted transplantation in children. Overall study results and limits: T-cell counts and diversity at one year following transplant were attributed mainly to newly produced T cells.

V lost 6 bases, J lost 1 base, and 21 bases lay in between. The CDR3 spans 17 residues. Germline-derived CDR1 and CDR2 are MNHEY and SVGEGT. As it was prepared, the TCRbeta library received unique molecular identifiers. TCRdb recomputed calls from the PCR reads with MiXCR, one row per CDR3 protein. The sample lists approximately 430,000 distinct CDR3 sequences, 15% to 20% occurring once. Regarding this clonotype: Its specificity is unknown.

The genes are TRBV6-2 or TRBV6-3 and TRBJ2-5; weak D call: TRBD2 (7 bases). This TCR was sampled from a boy younger than two who had a stem cell transplant for Wiskott-Aldrich syndrome, so the T cells may come from the graft donor. Specimen: PBMCs, mostly from graft donor cells, collected 360 days after TCRalphabeta/CD19-depleted stem cell transplant. The CDR3: CASRERRESRGQETQYF. The CDR3 DNA reads as TGTGCCAGCAGAGAGCGGCGGGAGAGCAGGGGCCAAGAGACCCAGTACTTC.